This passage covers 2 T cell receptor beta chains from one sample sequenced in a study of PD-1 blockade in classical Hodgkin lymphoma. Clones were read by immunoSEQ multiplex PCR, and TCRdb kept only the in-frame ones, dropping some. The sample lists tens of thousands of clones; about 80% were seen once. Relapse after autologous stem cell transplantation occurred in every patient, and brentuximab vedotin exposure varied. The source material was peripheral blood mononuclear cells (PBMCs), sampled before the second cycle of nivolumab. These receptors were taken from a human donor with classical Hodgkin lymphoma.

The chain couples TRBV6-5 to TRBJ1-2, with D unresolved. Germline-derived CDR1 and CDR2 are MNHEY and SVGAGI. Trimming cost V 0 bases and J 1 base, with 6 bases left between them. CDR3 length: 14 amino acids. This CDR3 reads CASSYSMDNYGYTF. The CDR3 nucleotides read TGTGCCAGCAGTTACTCGATGGATAACTATGGCTACACCTTC.

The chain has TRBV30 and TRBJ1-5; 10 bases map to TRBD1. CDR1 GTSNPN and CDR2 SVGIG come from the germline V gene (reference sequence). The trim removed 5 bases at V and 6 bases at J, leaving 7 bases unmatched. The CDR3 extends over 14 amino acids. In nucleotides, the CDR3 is TGTGCCTGGGGGGACAGGGGAGGGAGTCAGCCCCAGCATTTT. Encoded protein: CAWGDRGGSQPQHF.